This entry lists 5 T cell receptor beta chains sequenced from one sample in a study of shared clonotypes between healthy human individuals. Method: immunoSEQ multiplex PCR; TCRdb's copy keeps in-frame clones and lacks some. Of approximately 2.3 million clones listed, 93% are singletons. The sequenced sample was naive CD4+ T cells from PBMCs. Subset indicated: CD45RA+ positively selected. All receptors come from a man between 18 and 35 years old in good health. Some clones in this sample may be carry-over from other donors' samples.

Turning to this clone: Other nucleotide sequences from this sample produce the same CDR3. The chain links TRBV6-5 to TRBJ1-2; the D is unclear. Trimming stripped 5 bases from V and 2 bases from J, with 9 bases between. The CDR3 has 13 amino acids. CDR1 is MNHEY and CDR2 is SVGAGI in the germline V gene. The CDR3 DNA sequence: TGTGCCAGCAGTCCGGACGGGAACTATGGCTACACCTTC. Protein product: CASSPDGNYGYTF.

The chain links TRBV5-1 to TRBJ2-3; D is unclear. Germline V gives CDR1 SGHRS, CDR2 YFSETQ. The CDR3 loop spans 15 amino acids. V shed 5 bases and J shed 0 bases, with 13 bases lying between them. CDR3 protein: CASRPTVSSTDTQYF. The DNA for the CDR3 is TGCGCCAGCAGACCGACCGTATCTAGCACAGATACGCAGTATTTT.

V gene TRBV12-5 combines with J gene TRBJ2-7; D unclear. Per the germline V gene, CDR1 is LGHNT and CDR2 is FRNRAP. The V end was cut by 2 bases, the J end by 5 bases, with 10 bases between. The CDR3 is made up of 13 amino acids. This CDR3 reads CASGLIGSHEQYF. For the CDR3, the DNA is TGTGCTAGTGGTTTGATTGGGTCCCACGAGCAGTACTTC.

The chain is built from TRBV18 and TRBJ1-1; a possible D gene is TRBD1 (6 bases). The V end lost 1 base, the J end lost 2 bases, and 11 bases lay between the germline ends. The germline gives CDR1 KGHSH, CDR2 LQKENI. The CDR3 spans 15 residues. CDR3: CASSPQGETNTEAFF. In nucleotides, the CDR3 is TGTGCCAGCTCACCACAGGGGGAGACAAACACTGAAGCTTTCTTT.

V gene TRBV10-1 combines with J gene TRBJ2-1; D is unclear. CDR3 length: 15 amino acids. Germline V gene sequence: CDR1 WNHNN, CDR2 SYGVQD (reference sequence). V was clipped by 0 bases and J by 3 bases, with 9 bases between them. The CDR3 coding sequence is TGCGCCAGCAGTGAGTCGACACGGTTCTACAATGAGCAGTTCTTC. This encodes CASSESTRFYNEQFF.